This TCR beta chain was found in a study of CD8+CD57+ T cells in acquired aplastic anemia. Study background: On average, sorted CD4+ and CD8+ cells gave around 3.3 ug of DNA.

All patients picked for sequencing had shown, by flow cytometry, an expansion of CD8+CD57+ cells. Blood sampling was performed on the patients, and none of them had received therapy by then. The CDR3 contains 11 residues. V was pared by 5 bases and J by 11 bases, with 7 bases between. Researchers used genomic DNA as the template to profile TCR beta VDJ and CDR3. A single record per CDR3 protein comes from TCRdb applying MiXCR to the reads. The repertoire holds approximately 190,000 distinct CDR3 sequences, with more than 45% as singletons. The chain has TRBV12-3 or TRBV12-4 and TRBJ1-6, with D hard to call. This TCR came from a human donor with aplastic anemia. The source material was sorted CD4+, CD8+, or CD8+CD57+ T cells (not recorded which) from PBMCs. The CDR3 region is CASSAAPPLHF. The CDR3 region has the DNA TGTGCCAGCAGTGCCGCGCCACCCCTCCACTTT.